The present entry profiles one T cell receptor beta chain with its context. The record originates from a study of T cells in Graves' hyperthyroidism and ophthalmopathy. Study details: At initial diagnosis, before any treatment had begun, peripheral blood was obtained.

The V gene's germline CDR1 is SQVTM and CDR2 ANQGSEA. The CDR3 loop spans 14 amino acids. Trimming at V came to 4 bases and at J to 4 bases, leaving 9 bases not matched to a gene. RNA transcripts served as the template for amplifying TCR beta CDR3 regions. The HTBI set primed first-round TCR CDR3 RT-PCR. TCRdb ran MiXCR on the multiplex PCR reads and lists one entry per CDR3 protein. The table records around 260,000 distinct CDR3 sequences, less than 30% of them present only once. Disease duration under 2 months; hyperthyroidism patients were aged 18 to 65. Diagnoses used clinical symptoms, serum thyroxine and TRAb, thyroid ultrasound and orbital computed tomography.

The receptor comes from a man aged 35-49 years with Graves' hyperthyroidism that later progressed to Graves' ophthalmopathy. The sample consisted of blood. The V and J genes are TRBV29-1 and TRBJ2-7, with 8 bases lining up with TRBD2. The CDR3 DNA sequence: TGCAGCGTTGCCTCGGGGGGCGGGAGGTACGAGCAGTACTTC. This codes for CSVASGGGRYEQYF.